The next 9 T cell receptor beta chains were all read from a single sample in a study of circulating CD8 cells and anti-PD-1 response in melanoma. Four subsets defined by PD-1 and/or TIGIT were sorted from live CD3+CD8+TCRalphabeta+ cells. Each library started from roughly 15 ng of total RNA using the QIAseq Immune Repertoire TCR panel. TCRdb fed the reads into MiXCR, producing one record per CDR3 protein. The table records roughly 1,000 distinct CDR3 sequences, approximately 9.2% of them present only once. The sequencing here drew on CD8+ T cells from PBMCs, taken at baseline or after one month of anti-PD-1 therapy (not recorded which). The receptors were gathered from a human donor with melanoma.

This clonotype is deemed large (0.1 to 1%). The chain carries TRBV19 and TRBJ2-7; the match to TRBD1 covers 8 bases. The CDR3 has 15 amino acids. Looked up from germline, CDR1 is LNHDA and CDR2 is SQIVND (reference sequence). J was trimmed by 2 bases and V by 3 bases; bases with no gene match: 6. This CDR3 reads CASSMGTGSPYEQYF. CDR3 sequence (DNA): TGTGCCAGTAGTATGGGGACAGGAAGTCCCTACGAGCAGTACTTC.

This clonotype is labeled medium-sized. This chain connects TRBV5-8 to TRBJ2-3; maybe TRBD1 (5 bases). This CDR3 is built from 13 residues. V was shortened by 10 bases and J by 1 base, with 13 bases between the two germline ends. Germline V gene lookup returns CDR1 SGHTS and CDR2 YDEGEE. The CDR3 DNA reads TGTGCCCCCCAGGGCTGGGGCACAGATACGCAGTATTTT. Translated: CAPQGWGTDTQYF.

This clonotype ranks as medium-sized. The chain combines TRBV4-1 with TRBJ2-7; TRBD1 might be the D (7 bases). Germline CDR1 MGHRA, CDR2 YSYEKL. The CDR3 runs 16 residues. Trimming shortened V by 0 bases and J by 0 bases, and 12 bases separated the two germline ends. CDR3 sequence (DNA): TGCGCCAGCAGCCAAGATAGGCAGGGGGGCTCCTACGAGCAGTACTTC. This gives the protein CASSQDRQGGSYEQYF.

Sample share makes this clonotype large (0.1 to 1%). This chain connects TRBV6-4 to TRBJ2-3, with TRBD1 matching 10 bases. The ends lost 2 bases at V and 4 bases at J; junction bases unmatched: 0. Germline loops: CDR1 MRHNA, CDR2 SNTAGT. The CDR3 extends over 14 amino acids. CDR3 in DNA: TGTGCCAGCAGTGACGGACAGGGGGCAGATACGCAGTATTTT. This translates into CASSDGQGADTQYF.

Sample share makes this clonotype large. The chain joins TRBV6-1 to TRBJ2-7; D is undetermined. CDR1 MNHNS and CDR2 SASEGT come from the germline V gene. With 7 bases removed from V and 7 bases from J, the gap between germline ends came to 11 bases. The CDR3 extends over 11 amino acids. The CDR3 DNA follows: TGTGCCAGCACAACGGCTGAAGAGCAGTACTTC. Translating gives CASTTAEEQYF.

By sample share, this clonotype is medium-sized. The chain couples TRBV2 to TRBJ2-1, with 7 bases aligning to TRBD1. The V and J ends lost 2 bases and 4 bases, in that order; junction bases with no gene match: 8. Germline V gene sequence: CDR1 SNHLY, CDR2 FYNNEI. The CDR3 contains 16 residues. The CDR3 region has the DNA TGTGCCAGCAGTGAACAGGGGGTCCCGGGGTACAATGAGCAGTTCTTC. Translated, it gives CASSEQGVPGYNEQFF.

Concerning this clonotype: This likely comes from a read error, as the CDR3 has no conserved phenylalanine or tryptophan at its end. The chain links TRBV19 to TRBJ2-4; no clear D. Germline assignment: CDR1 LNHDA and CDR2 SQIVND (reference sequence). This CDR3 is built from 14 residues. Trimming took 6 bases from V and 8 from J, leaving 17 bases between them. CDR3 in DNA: TGTGCCAGTAGCGCCTGGGTCATTGGGCACATTCAGTACTCC. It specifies CASSAWVIGHIQYS.

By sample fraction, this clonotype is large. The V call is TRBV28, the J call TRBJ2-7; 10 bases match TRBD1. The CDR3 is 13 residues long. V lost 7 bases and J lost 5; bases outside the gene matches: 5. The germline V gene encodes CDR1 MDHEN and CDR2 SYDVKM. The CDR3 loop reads CASTRDRGDEQYF. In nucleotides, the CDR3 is TGTGCCAGCACCCGGGACAGGGGCGACGAGCAGTACTTC.

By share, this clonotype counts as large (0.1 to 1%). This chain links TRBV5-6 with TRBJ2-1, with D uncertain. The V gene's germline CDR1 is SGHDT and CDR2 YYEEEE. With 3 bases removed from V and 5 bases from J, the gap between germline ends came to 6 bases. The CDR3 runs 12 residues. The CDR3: CASSSSDNEQFF. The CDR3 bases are TGTGCCAGCAGCTCCTCGGACAATGAGCAGTTCTTC.